The clone carrying this T cell receptor beta chain has more than one count but fewer than ten. Its specificity is unknown. V lost 3 bases and J 1 base, leaving 6 bases between the germline ends. CDR3 size: 13 residues. Germline lookup yields CDR1 MNHEY and CDR2 SMNVEV (reference sequence). The data were obtained in a study of shared clonotypes between healthy human individuals. Study results and caveats: Some clonotypes were shared by all four sorted-subset donors, while others were not shared. The non-shared ones had lower generation probabilities than the shared ones. Of the naive CD4 clonotypes, around 4.7% were shared across a handful of donors.

Deep-level running was used for the assay. In the sorted-subset replicate PCRs, 150 to 200 ng DNA, around 30,000 T cell genomes, was used. Generated by immunoSEQ multiplex PCR, the TCRdb table keeps only in-frame clones and is missing some. Here the sample spans over a million clones, 75% to 85% being singletons. The receptor was derived from a man aged 18 to 35 in good health. Some clones in this sample may be carry-over from other donors' samples. Source material: memory CD4+ T cells from PBMCs. Subset denoted: CD45RA-negative fraction. The chain couples TRBV27 to TRBJ1-1, with D hard to call. The CDR3 region is CASSLFRNTEAFF. The CDR3 DNA is TGTGCCAGCAGTTTGTTCAGGAACACTGAAGCTTTCTTT.